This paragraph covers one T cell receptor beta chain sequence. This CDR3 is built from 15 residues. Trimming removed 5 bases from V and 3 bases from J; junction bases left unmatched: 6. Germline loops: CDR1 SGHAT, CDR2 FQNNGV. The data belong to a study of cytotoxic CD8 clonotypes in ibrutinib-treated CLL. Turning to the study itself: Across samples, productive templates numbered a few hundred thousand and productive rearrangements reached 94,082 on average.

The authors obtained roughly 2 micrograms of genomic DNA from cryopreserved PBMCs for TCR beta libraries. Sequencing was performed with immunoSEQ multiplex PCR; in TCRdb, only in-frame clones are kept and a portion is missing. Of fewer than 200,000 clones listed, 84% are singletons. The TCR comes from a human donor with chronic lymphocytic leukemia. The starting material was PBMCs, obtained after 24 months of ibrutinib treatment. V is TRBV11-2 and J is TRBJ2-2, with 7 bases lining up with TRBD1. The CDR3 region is CASSPDRVDTGELFF. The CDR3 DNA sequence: TGTGCCAGCAGCCCAGACAGGGTAGACACCGGGGAGCTGTTTTTT.